The next 15 T cell receptor beta chains were all read from a single sample in a study of shared clonotypes between healthy human individuals. Profiled with immunoSEQ multiplex PCR; TCRdb holds only in-frame clones, not every one. This sample has more than 1,200,000 clones, with about 98.5% found just once. The sample comprised naive CD4+ T cells sorted from blood. Sample subset: CD45RA+ positively selected. Every receptor here comes from a man in his thirties or forties in good health.

The V gene is TRBV6-5, the J gene TRBJ2-3; no definite D call. In germline, CDR1 is MNHEY, CDR2 SVGAGI. The CDR3 contains 12 residues. The V gene lost 7 bases and the J gene lost 4 bases, with 9 bases spanning the gap. CDR3 amino acids: CASIYPPDTQYF. CDR3 DNA: TGTGCCAGCATCTACCCCCCAGATACGCAGTATTTT.

This chain links TRBV2 with TRBJ2-7, with TRBD2 as a possible D gene (6 bases). The CDR3 sequence is 13 residues long. Per germline, CDR1 SNHLY and CDR2 FYNNEI. Between the trimmed V and J ends, which lost 5 bases and 4 bases, there was a span of 12 bases. The CDR3 loop reads CASSWGSGYEQYF. CDR3 coding DNA: TGTGCCAGCAGTTGGGGTAGCGGATACGAGCAGTACTTC.

As to this clone: Other DNA sequences in the sample encode the same CDR3. The chain uses TRBV9 and TRBJ2-2; 7 bases are a match to TRBD1. The germline gives CDR1 SGDLS, CDR2 YYNGEE. This CDR3 is 16 amino acids long. The J segment lost 4 bases and the V segment lost 0 bases, leaving 6 bases of the junction unmatched. DNA of the CDR3: TGTGCCAGCAGCGTAGGAGGGGGCTCGGGCACCGGGGAGCTGTTTTTT. It codes for CASSVGGGSGTGELFF. The complete variable domain, with remaining parts taken from reference TRBV9 and TRBJ2-2, reads DSGVTQTPKHLITATGQRVTLRCSPRSGDLSVYWYQQSLDQGLQFLIQYYNGEERAKGNILERFSAQQFPDLHSELNLSSLELGDSALYFCASSVGGGSGTGELFFGEGSRLTVL.

Worth noting for this clone: This specimen includes other DNA sequences encoding the same CDR3. The chain couples TRBV11-2 to TRBJ2-1; no clear D. This CDR3 is 14 amino acids long. Germline V lookup: CDR1 SGHAT, CDR2 FQNNGV. V was trimmed by 1 base and J by 0 bases, leaving 4 bases between them. The CDR3 sequence: CASSLGSSYNEQFF. CDR3 coding DNA: TGTGCCAGCAGCTTAGGTTCCTCCTACAATGAGCAGTTCTTC.

The chain has TRBV5-1 and TRBJ2-7; D unclear. With 1 base removed from V and 3 bases from J, the gap between germline ends came to 14 bases. Germline V lookup: CDR1 SGHRS, CDR2 YFSETQ. The CDR3 sequence is 15 residues long. The CDR3 spells CASSLMMGPIYEQYF. The CDR3 coding sequence is TGCGCCAGCAGCTTGATGATGGGCCCGATCTACGAGCAGTACTTC. Variable domain in full (rest from reference TRBV5-1 and TRBJ2-7): KAGVTQTPRYLIKTRGQQVTLSCSPISGHRSVSWYQQTPGQGLQFLFEYFSETQRNKGNFPGRFSGRQFSNSRSEMNVSTLELGDSALYLCASSLMMGPIYEQYFGPGTRLTVT.

The chain joins TRBV30 to TRBJ1-5; D is perhaps TRBD1 (6 bases). Germline-derived CDR1 and CDR2 are GTSNPN and SVGIG (reference sequence). Trimming pared 4 bases from V and 2 bases from J, leaving 18 bases between. The CDR3 has 16 amino acids. Written as DNA, the CDR3 is TGTGCCTGGACAGGATCTGACAGGTCGCGCAATCAGCCCCAGCATTTT. It is translated as CAWTGSDRSRNQPQHF.

The V call is TRBV6-1, the J call TRBJ1-2; the match to TRBD1 covers 10 bases. The CDR3 loop spans 15 amino acids. Per germline, CDR1 MNHNS and CDR2 SASEGT. V shed 4 bases, J shed 0 bases, and the junction held 2 bases outside the gene matches. CDR3 coding DNA: TGTGCCAGCAGTGGAGGGACAGGGGCTAACTATGGCTACACCTTC. Its protein is CASSGGTGANYGYTF.

The chain has TRBV28 and TRBJ1-5; D is ambiguous. V lost 6 bases and J lost 3, with 18 bases in between. The germline CDR1 and CDR2 sequences are MDHEN and SYDVKM. The CDR3 spans 16 residues. The CDR3 is CASSPLGGWDNQPQHF. For the CDR3, the DNA is TGTGCCAGCAGCCCCCTGGGAGGGTGGGACAATCAGCCCCAGCATTTT.

In nucleotides, the CDR3 is TGTGCCAGCAGCCCCAGAGGTAGGGGGGGCGATGGCTACACCTTC. It translates to CASSPRGRGGDGYTF. This rearrangement joins TRBV9 to TRBJ1-2; D is perhaps TRBD1 (6 bases). V was shortened by 4 bases and J by 6 bases, with 19 bases between the two germline ends. This CDR3 spans 15 amino acids. Germline CDR1 is SGDLS and CDR2 is YYNGEE.

The J gene is TRBJ1-2, the V gene TRBV6-6; 7 bases agree with TRBD1. The V gene's germline CDR1 is MNHNY and CDR2 SVGAGI (reference sequence). J was trimmed by 4 bases and V by 8 bases; bases with no gene match: 4. The CDR3 loop spans 12 amino acids. CDR3 coding DNA: TGTGCCAGCGCCTCAGGGGGCTATGGCTACACCTTC. The encoded protein is CASASGGYGYTF.

The chain has TRBV25-1 and TRBJ2-3, with D perhaps matching TRBD2 (6 bases). CDR3 length equals 16 residues. Germline V CDR1 and CDR2: MGHDK, SYGVNS. Trimming pared 3 bases from V and 1 base from J, leaving 14 bases between. CDR3 loop: CASSDPGGRRTDTQYF. The CDR3, as DNA: TGTGCCAGCAGTGACCCCGGGGGTCGTCGCACAGATACGCAGTATTTT.

The chain joins TRBV25-1 to TRBJ1-2, with TRBD1 as a possible D gene (6 bases). Trimming removed 6 bases at V and 10 bases at J, with 15 bases between. The germline gives CDR1 MGHDK, CDR2 SYGVNS. The length of the CDR3 is 12 residues. CDR3 region: CASRNEGGYYTF. The DNA for the CDR3 is TGTGCCAGCAGAAACGAGGGGGGATACTACACCTTC.

V gene TRBV11-2 combines with J gene TRBJ2-1, with 11 bases that match TRBD2. The CDR3 loop spans 15 amino acids. The V segment lost 5 bases and the J segment 7 bases; nucleotides outside the gene matches: 7. CDR1 is SGHAT, CDR2 FQNNGV, per germline. The CDR3 DNA follows: TGTGCCAGCAGCATTAGCGGGAGGGCCCAAAATGAGCAGTTCTTC. As protein: CASSISGRAQNEQFF.

V is TRBV2 and J is TRBJ2-3; D possibly corresponds to TRBD2 (5 bases). Trimming removed 2 bases at V and 4 bases at J, with 13 bases between. This CDR3 has 15 amino acids. The germline V gene has CDR1 SNHLY and CDR2 FYNNEI. In DNA, the CDR3 is TGTGCCAGCAGTGAACTAGCAGCAACCCCAGATACGCAGTATTTT. Its translation is CASSELAATPDTQYF.

The chain links TRBV28 to TRBJ2-7; D is undetermined. Germline CDR1 and CDR2: MDHEN and SYDVKM. Trimming removed 3 bases at V and 7 bases at J, with 16 bases between. The CDR3 runs 14 residues. CDR3 amino acids: CASSLVPANVEQYF. CDR3 DNA: TGTGCCAGCAGTTTGGTCCCTGCGAACGTAGAGCAGTACTTC.